This TCR beta chain was profiled in a study of T-cell reconstitution after alpha-beta-depleted transplantation in children. This CDR3 has 11 amino acids. Trimming cost V 8 bases and J 4 bases, with 6 bases left between them. Germline CDR1 LGHDT, CDR2 YNNKEL (reference sequence). For TCRbeta, the library was prepared with unique molecular identifiers. TCRdb itself ran the PCR reads through MiXCR, one entry per CDR3 protein. The sample holds hundreds of thousands of distinct CDR3 sequences, around 12% seen once. In its sample, this clonotype was seen many times. Its specificity is unknown. Study-wide results and caveats: Among T cells one year after transplant, newly produced cells accounted for most counts and diversity. Several hundred expanded graft clones reportedly were the source of alpha-beta T cells about two months after transplant.

The TCR originated in a girl aged 2 to 9 with congenital amegakaryocytic thrombocytopenia, due to receive a stem cell transplant. The sample in question was PBMCs, obtained before TCRalphabeta/CD19-depleted stem cell transplant. The gene calls are TRBV3-1 and TRBJ1-5, with D unclear. CDR3 sequence: CASRENQPQHF. The CDR3 DNA sequence: TGTGCCAGCCGGGAGAATCAGCCCCAGCATTTT. Based on the CDR3 plus reference TRBV3-1 and TRBJ1-5, the full variable domain is DTAVSQTPKYLVTQMGNDKSIKCEQNLGHDTMYWYKQDSKKFLKIMFSYNNKELIINETVPNRFSPKSPDKAHLNLHINSLELGDSAVYFCASRENQPQHFGDGTRLSIL.